The T cell receptor beta chain described here comes from a study of graft-versus-host responses after intestinal transplantation. Study information: Each of the recipients got a multivisceral, liver-intestinal, or isolated intestinal transplant. All recipients were given anti-thymocyte globulin induction, and tacrolimus and steroids were then administered for three to four years.

Produced via immunoSEQ multiplex PCR; TCRdb's table is partial and in-frame only. The repertoire holds 65,000 to 90,000 clones, 80% to 90% seen once, with roughly 2.6% in the top ten. The CDR3 runs to 14 residues. The germline V gene encodes CDR1 SGHRS and CDR2 YFSETQ. V lost 4 bases and J lost 7; bases outside the gene matches: 9. The sample holds one count of this clone. Its specificity is not known. This clonotype was sampled from a human donor who received an intestinal transplant. V and J are TRBV5-1 and TRBJ2-7, with TRBD1 matching 9 bases. The specimen comprised unstimulated CD8+ T cells sorted from spleen or lymph node cells, sampled before intestinal transplant. The CDR3 DNA sequence: TGCGCCAGCAGCCTAGGACAGGGGACTGGGGAGCAGTACTTC. This encodes CASSLGQGTGEQYF.